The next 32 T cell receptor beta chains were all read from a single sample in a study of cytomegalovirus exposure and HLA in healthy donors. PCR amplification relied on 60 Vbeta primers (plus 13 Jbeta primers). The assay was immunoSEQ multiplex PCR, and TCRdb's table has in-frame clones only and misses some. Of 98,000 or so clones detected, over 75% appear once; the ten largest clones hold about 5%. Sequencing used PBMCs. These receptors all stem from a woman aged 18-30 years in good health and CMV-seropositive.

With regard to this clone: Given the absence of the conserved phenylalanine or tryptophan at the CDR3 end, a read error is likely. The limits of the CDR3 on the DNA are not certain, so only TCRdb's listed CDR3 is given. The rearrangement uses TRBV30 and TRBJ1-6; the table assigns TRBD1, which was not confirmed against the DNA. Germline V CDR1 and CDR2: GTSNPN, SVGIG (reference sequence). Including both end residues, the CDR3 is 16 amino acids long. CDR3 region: CAWSPSTGGDSSPLQV.

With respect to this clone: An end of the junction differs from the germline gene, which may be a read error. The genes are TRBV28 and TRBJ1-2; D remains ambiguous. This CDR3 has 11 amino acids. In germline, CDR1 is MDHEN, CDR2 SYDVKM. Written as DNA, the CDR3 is TGTGCCAGCAGTACCCCGGGAACTGAGGACTTC. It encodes CASSTPGTEDF.

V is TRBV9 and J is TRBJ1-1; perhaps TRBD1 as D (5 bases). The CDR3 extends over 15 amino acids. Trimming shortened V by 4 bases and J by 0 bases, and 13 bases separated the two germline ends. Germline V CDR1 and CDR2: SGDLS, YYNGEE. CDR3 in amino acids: CASSPMGGMNTEAFF. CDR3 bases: TGTGCCAGCAGCCCTATGGGGGGGATGAACACTGAAGCTTTCTTT.

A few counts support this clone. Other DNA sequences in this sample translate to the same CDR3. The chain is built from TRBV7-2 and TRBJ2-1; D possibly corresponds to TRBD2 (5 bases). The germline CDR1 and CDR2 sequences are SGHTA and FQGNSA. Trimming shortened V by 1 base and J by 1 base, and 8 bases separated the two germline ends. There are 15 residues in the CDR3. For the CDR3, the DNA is TGTGCCAGCAGCTTAGGTCCGGGATCCTACAATGAGCAGTTCTTC. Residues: CASSLGPGSYNEQFF.

The CDR3 DNA reads TGTGCCAGCAGTGGAATGGGGGCGTTGTGGAAACTGTTTTTT. The encoded protein is CASSGMGALWKLFF. V gene TRBV28 combines with J gene TRBJ1-4, with D possibly being TRBD1 (6 bases). Germline V gene sequence: CDR1 MDHEN, CDR2 SYDVKM. Trimming cost V 5 bases and J 11 bases, with 18 bases left between them. The CDR3 runs to 14 residues.

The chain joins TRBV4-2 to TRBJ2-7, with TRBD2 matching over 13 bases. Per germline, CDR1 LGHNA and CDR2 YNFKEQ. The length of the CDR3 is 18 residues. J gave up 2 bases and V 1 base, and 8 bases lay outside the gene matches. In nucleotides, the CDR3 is TGTGCCAGCAGCCAAGCTCAGTGGGGGACTAGCGGGACCTACGAGCAGTACTTC. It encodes CASSQAQWGTSGTYEQYF.

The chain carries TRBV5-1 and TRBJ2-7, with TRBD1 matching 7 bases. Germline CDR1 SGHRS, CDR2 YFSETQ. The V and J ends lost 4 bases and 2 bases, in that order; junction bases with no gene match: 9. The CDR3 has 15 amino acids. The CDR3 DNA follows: TGCGCCAGCAGCGCCGGGGACAGTTCTACCTACGAGCAGTACTTC. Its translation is CASSAGDSSTYEQYF.

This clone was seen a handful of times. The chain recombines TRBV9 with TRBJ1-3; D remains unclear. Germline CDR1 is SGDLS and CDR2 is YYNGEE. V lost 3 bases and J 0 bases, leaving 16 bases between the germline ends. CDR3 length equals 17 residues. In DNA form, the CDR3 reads TGTGCCAGCAGCGCGCGGGGTCAAGCAGACTCTGGAAACACCATATATTTT. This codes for CASSARGQADSGNTIYF.

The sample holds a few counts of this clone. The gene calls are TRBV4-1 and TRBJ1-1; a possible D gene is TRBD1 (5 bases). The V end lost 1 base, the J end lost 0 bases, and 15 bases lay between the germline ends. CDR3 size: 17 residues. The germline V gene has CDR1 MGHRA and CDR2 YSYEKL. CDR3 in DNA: TGCGCCAGCAGCCAAGTCCCAGGGCGCGGGATGAACACTGAAGCTTTCTTT. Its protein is CASSQVPGRGMNTEAFF.

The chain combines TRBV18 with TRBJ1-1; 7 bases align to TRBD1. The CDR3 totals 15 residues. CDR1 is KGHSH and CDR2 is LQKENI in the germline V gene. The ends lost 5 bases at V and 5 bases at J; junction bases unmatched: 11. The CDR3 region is CASSKQTGLGTEAFF. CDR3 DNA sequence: TGTGCCAGCTCAAAACAGACAGGGCTTGGGACTGAAGCTTTCTTT.

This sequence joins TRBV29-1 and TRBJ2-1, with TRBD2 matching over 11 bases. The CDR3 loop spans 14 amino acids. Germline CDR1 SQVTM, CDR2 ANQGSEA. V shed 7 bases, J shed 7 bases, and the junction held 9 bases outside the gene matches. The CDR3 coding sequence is TGCAGCGGTATATTAGCGGGAGGGCCTAATGAGCAGTTCTTC. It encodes CSGILAGGPNEQFF.

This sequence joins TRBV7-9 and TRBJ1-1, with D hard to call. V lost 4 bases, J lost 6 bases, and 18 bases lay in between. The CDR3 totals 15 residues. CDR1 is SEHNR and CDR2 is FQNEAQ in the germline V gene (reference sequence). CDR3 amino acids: CASSSTTDLAAEAFF. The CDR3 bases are TGTGCCAGCAGCTCGACGACGGACTTGGCGGCTGAAGCTTTCTTT.

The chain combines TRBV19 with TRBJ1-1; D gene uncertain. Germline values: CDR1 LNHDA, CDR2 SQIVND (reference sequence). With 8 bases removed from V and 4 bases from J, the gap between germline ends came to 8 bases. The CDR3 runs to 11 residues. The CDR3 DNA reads TGTGCCAGTGGAGGCCGCACTGAAGCTTTCTTT. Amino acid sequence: CASGGRTEAFF.

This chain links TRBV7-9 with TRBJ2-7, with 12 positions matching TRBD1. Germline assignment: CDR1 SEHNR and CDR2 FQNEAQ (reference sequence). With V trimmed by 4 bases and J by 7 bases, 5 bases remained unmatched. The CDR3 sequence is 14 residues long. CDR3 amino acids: CASSSGQGAREQYF. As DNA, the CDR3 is TGTGCCAGCAGCTCGGGACAGGGGGCGAGGGAGCAGTACTTC.

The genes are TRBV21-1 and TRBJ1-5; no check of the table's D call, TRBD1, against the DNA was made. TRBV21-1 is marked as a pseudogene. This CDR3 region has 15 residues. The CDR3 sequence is CASSAHRQRNQPQHF. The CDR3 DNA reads TGTGCCAGCAGCGCCCACCGACAGCGCAATCAGCCCCAGCATTTT.

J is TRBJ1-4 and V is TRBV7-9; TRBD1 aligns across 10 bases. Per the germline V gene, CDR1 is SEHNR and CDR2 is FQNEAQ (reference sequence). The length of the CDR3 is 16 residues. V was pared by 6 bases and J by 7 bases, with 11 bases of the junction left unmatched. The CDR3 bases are TGTGCCAGCAGTTCACTTGGACAGGGGGTGGGTGAAAAACTGTTTTTT. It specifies CASSSLGQGVGEKLFF.

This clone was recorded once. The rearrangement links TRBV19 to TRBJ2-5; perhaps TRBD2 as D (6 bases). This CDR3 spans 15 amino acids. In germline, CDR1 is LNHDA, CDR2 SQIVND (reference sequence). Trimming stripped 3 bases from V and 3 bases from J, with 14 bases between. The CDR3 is CASSMRGRVEETQYF. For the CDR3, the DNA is TGTGCCAGTAGTATGCGGGGACGGGTAGAAGAGACCCAGTACTTC.

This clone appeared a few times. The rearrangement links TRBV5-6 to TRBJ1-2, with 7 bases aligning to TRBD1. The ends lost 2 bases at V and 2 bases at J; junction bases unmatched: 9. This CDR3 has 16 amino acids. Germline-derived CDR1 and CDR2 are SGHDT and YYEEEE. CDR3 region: CASSFSDRVGNYGYTF. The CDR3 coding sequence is TGTGCCAGCAGCTTTAGCGACAGGGTGGGAAACTATGGCTACACCTTC.

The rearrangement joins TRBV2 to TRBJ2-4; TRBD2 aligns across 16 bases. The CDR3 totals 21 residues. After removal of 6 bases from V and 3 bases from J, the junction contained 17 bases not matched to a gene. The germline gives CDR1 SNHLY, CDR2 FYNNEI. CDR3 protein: CASRKPGLAGGPGGGKNIQYF. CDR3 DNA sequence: TGTGCCAGCAGAAAACCGGGACTAGCGGGAGGGCCCGGCGGGGGCAAAAACATTCAGTACTTC. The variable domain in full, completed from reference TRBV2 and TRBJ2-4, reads EPEVTQTPSHQVTQMGQEVILRCVPISNHLYFYWYRQILGQKVEFLVSFYNNEISEKSEIFDDQFSVERPDGSNFTLKIRSTKLEDSAMYFCASRKPGLAGGPGGGKNIQYFGAGTRLSVL.

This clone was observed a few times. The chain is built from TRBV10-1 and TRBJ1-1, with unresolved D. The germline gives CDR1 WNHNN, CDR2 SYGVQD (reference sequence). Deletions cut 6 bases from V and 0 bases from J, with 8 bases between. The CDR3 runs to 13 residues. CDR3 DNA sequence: TGCGCCAGCAGGTCACAGATGAACACTGAAGCTTTCTTT. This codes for CASRSQMNTEAFF.

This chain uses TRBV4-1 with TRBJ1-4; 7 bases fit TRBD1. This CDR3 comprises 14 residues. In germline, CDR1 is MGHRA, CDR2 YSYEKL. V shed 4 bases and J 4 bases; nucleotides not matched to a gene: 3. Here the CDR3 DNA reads TGCGCCAGCAGCCCGGGACAGCGTAATGAAAAACTGTTTTTT. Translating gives CASSPGQRNEKLFF.

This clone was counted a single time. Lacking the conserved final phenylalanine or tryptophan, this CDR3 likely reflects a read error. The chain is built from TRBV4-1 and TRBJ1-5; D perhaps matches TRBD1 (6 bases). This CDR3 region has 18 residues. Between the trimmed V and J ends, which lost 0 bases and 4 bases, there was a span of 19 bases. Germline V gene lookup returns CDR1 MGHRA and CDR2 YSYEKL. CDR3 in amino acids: CASSQDWGRRNQNQPQHV. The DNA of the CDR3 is TGCGCCAGCAGCCAAGATTGGGGGCGGAGAAACCAAAATCAGCCCCAGCATGTT.

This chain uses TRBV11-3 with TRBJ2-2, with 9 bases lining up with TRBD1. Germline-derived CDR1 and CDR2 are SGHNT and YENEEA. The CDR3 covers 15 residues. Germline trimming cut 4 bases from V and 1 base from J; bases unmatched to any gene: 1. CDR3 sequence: CASSSGQGNTGELFF. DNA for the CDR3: TGTGCCAGCAGCTCGGGACAGGGGAACACCGGGGAGCTGTTTTTT.

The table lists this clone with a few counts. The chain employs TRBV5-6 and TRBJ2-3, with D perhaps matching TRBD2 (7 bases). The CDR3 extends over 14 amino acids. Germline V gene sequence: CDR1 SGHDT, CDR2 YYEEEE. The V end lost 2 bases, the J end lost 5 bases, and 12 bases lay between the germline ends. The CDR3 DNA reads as TGTGCCAGCAGCTTTGGGGGGGCGGGAGATACGCAGTATTTT. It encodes CASSFGGAGDTQYF.

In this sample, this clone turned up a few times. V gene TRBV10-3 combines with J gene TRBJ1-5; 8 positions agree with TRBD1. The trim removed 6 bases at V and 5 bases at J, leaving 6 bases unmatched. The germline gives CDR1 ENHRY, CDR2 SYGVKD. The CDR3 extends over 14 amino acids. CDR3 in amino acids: CAIRDGQGDQPQHF. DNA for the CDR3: TGTGCCATCAGGGATGGACAGGGCGATCAGCCCCAGCATTTT.

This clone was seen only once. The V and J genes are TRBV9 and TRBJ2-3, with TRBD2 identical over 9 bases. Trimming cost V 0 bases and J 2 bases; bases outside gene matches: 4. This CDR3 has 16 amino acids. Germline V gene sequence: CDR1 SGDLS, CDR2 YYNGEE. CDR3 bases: TGTGCCAGCAGCGTAGGCGGGAGGGATAACACAGATACGCAGTATTTT. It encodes CASSVGGRDNTDTQYF. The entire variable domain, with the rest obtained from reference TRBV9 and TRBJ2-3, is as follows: DSGVTQTPKHLITATGQRVTLRCSPRSGDLSVYWYQQSLDQGLQFLIQYYNGEERAKGNILERFSAQQFPDLHSELNLSSLELGDSALYFCASSVGGRDNTDTQYFGPGTRLTVL.

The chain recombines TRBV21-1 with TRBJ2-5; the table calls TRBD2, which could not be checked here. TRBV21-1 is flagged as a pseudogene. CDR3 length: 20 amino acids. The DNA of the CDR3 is TGTGCCAGCAGCAAAGCCCGTGTCCTTAGCGGGAGGGCCGCCGCGGAGACCCAGTACTTC. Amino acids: CASSKARVLSGRAAAETQYF.

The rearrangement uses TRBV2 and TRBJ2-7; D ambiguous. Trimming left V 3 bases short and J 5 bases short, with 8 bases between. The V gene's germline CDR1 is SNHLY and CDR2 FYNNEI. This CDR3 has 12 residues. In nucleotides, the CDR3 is TGTGCCAGCAGTGATTGGGCAGACGAGCAGTACTTC. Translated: CASSDWADEQYF.

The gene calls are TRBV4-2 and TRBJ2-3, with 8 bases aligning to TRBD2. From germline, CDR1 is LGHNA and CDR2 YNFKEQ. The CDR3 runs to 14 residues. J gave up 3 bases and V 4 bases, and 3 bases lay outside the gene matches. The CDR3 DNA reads TGTGCCAGCAGCCGACTAGCGTTGACAGATACGCAGTATTTT. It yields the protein CASSRLALTDTQYF.

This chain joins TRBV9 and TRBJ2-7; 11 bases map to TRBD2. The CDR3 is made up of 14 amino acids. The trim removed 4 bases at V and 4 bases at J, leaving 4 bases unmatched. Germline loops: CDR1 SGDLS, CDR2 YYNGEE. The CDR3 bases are TGTGCCAGCAGCAGAGGGACTAGCGGATACGAGCAGTACTTC. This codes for CASSRGTSGYEQYF.

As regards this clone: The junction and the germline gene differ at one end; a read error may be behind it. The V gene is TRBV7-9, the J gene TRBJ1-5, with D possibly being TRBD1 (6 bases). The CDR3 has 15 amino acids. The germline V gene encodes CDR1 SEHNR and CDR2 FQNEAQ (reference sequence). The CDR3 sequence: CSSSLGGGSNQPQHF. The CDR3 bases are TGTTCCAGCAGCTTAGGGGGGGGTAGCAATCAGCCCCAGCATTTT.

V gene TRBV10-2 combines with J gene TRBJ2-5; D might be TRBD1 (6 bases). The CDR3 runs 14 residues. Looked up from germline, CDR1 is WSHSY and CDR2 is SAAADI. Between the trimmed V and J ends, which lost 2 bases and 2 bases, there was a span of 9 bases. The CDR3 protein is CASSEPTGQETQYF. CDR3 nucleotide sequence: TGCGCCAGCAGTGAGCCAACAGGGCAAGAGACCCAGTACTTC.